The 2 T cell receptor beta chains below were found in one sample sequenced in a study of T-cell reconstitution after alpha-beta-depleted transplantation in children. The TCRbeta library was prepared with unique molecular identifiers. MiXCR was run by TCRdb on the PCR reads, yielding one entry per CDR3 protein. The sample includes 29,000 or so distinct CDR3 sequences, about 5.8% seen only once; the top ten take roughly 7%. The sample consisted of PBMCs, mostly from graft donor cells, taken 180 days after TCRalphabeta/CD19-depleted stem cell transplant. Receptors were obtained from a male patient aged 5 to 17 who had a stem cell transplant for acute myeloid leukemia, so the T cells may come from the graft donor.

The table lists this clonotype with many counts. CDR3 loop: CATGLAGNTGELFF. The CDR3 region has the DNA TGTGCCACCGGACTAGCGGGAAACACCGGGGAGCTGTTTTTT. V and J are TRBV24-1 and TRBJ2-2; the match to TRBD2 covers 12 bases. The CDR3 is made up of 14 amino acids. Germline V CDR1 and CDR2: KGHDR, SFDVKD. V was clipped by 9 bases and J by 2 bases; unmatched bases: 0.

This clonotype came up many times. V is TRBV7-2 and J is TRBJ2-3; D may be TRBD2 (7 bases). Germline V gene lookup returns CDR1 SGHTA and CDR2 FQGNSA. V lost 1 base and J 1 base, leaving 15 bases between the germline ends. The CDR3 contains 17 residues. CDR3 nucleotides: TGTGCCAGCAGCTTAGGGGGAGGGGGGAGTGGCACAGATACGCAGTATTTT. Amino acid sequence: CASSLGGGGSGTDTQYF.